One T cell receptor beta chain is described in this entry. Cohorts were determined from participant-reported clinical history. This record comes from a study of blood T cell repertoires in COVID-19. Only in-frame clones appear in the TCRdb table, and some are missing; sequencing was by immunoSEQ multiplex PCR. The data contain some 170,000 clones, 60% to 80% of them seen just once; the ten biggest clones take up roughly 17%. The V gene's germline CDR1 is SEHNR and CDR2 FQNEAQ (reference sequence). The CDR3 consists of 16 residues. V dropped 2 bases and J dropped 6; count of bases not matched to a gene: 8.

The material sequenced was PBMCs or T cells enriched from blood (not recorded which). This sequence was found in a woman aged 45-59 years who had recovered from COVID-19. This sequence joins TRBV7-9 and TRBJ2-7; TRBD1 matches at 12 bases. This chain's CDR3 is CASSLRRGQGASEQYF. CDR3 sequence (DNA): TGTGCCAGCAGCTTACGGAGGGGACAGGGGGCAAGCGAGCAGTACTTC.